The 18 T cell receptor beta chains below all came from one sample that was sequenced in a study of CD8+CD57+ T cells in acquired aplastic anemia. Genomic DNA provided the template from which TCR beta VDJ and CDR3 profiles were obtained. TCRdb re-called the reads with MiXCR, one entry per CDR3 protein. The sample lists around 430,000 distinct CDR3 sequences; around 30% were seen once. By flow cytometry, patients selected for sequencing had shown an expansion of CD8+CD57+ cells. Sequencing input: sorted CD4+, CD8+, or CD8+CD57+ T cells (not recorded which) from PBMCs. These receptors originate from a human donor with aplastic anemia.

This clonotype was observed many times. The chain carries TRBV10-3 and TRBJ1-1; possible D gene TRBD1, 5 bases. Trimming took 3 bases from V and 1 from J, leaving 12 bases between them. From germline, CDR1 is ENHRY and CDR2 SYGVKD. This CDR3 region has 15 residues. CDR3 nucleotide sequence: TGTGCCATCAGTGAAGCCAGGGAAAGGAACACTGAAGCTTTCTTT. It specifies CAISEARERNTEAFF.

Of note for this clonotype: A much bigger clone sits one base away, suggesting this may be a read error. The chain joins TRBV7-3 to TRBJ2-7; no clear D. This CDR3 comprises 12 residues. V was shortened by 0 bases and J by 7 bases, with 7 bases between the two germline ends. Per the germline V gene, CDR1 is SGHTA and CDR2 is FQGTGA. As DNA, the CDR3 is TGTGCCAGCAGCTTAACATCCCATGAGCAGTACTTC. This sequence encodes CASSLTSHEQYF.

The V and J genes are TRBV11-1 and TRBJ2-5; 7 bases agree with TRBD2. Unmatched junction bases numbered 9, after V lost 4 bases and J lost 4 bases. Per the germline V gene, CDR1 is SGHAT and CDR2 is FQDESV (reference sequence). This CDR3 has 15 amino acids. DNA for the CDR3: TGTGCCAGCAGCTCCTCAGCGGGGCCGGGAGAGACCCAGTACTTC. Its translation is CASSSSAGPGETQYF.

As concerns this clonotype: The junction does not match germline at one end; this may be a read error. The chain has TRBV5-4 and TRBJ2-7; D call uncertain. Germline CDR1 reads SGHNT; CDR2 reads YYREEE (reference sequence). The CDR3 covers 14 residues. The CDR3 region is CASSYQRSSYEQHF. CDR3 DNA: TGTGCCAGCAGCTACCAAAGGAGCTCCTACGAGCAGCACTTC.

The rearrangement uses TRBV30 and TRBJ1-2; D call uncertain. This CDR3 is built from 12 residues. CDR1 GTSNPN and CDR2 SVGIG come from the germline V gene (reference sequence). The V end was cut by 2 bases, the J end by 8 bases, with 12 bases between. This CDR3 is CAWSPGSGGYTF. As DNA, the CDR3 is TGTGCCTGGAGTCCCGGAAGTGGCGGCTACACCTTC.

This CDR3 is CASSMGQGAGNGYTF. The CDR3 DNA reads TGTGCCAGCAGTATGGGACAGGGGGCGGGAAATGGCTACACCTTC. The genes are TRBV6-1 and TRBJ1-2, with TRBD1 identical over 12 bases. The V gene's germline CDR1 is MNHNS and CDR2 SASEGT. This CDR3 has 15 residues. The ends lost 5 bases at V and 6 bases at J; junction bases unmatched: 7.

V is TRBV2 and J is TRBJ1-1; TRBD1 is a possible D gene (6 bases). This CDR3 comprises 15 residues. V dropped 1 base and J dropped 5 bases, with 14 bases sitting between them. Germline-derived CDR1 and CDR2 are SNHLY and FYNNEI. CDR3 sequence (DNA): TGTGCCAGCAGTGAAGGGACACAGGGTAATACTGAAGCTTTCTTT. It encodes CASSEGTQGNTEAFF.

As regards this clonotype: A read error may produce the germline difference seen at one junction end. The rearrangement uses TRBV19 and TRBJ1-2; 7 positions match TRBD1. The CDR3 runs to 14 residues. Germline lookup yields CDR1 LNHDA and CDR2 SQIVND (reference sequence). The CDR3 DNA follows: TGTGCCAGTACCCCCGGGACAGACTTCTATGACTACACCTTC. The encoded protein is CASTPGTDFYDYTF.

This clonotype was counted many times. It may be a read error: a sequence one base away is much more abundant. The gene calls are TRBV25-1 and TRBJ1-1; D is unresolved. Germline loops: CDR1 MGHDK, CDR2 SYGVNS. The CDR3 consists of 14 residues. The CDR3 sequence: CASRALGMNTGAFF. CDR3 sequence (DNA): TGTGCCAGCAGAGCATTAGGAATGAACACTGGAGCTTTCTTT.

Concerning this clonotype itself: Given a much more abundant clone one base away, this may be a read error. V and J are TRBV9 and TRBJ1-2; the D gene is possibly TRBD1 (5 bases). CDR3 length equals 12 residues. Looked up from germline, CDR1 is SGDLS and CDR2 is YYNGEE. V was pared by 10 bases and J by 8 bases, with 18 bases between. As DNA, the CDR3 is TGTGCCGGCGGGGGGGGACGCGAGGGCTACACCTTC. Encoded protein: CAGGGGREGYTF. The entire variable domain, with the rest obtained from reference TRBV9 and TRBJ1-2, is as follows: DSGVTQTPKHLITATGQRVTLRCSPRSGDLSVYWYQQSLDQGLQFLIQYYNGEERAKGNILERFSAQQFPDLHSELNLSSLELGDSALYFCAGGGGREGYTFGSGTRLTVV.

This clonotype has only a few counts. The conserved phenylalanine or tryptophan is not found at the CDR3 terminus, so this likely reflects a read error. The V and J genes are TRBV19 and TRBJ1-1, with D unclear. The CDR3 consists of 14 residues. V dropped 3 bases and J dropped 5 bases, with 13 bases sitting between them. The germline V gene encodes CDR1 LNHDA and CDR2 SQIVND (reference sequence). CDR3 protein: CASSIGTENTEAFS. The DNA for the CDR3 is TGTGCCAGTAGTATCGGAACCGAGAATACTGAAGCTTTCTCT.

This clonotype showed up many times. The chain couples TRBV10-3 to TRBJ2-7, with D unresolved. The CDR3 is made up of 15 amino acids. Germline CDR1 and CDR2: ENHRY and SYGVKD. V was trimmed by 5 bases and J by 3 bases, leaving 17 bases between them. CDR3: CAISSLPGNNYEQYF. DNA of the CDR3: TGTGCCATCAGTTCCCTTCCGGGCAATAACTACGAGCAGTACTTC.

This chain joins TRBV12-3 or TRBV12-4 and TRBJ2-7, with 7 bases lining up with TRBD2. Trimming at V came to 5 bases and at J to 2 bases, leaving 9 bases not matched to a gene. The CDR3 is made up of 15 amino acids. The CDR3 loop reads CASSEGGGSPYEQYF. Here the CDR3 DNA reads TGTGCCAGCAGTGAAGGCGGCGGGAGCCCCTACGAGCAGTACTTC.

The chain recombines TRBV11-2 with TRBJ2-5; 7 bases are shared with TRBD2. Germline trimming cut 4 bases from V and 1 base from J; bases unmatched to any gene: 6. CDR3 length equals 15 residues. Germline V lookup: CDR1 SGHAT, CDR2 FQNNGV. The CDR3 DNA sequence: TGTGCCAGCAGCTCCTTAAGCGGGACCCAAGAGACCCAGTACTTC. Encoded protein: CASSSLSGTQETQYF. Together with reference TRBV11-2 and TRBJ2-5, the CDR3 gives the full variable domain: EAGVAQSPRYKIIEKRQSVAFWCNPISGHATLYWYQQILGQGPKLLIQFQNNGVVDDSQLPKDRFSAERLKGVDSTLKIQPAKLEDSAVYLCASSSLSGTQETQYFGPGTRLLVL.

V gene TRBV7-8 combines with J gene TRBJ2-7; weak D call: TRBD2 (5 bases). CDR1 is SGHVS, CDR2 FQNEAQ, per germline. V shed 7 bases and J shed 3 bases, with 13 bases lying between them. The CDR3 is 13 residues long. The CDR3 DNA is TGTGCCAGCACCCCCAGCGGTCTCTACGAGCAGTACTTC. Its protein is CASTPSGLYEQYF.

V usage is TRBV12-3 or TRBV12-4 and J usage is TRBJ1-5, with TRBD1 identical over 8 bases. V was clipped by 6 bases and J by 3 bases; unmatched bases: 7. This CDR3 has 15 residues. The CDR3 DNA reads TGTGCCAGCAGCCTAACGGGACAGGACAATCAGCCCCAGCATTTT. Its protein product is CASSLTGQDNQPQHF.

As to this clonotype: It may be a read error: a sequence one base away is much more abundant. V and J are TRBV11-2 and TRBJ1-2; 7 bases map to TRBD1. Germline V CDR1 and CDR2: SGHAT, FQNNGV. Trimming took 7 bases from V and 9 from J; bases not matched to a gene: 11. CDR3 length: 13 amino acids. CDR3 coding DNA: TGTGCCAGCACAACCGGGACAGCGGCCCGCTACACCTTC. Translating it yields CASTTGTAARYTF.

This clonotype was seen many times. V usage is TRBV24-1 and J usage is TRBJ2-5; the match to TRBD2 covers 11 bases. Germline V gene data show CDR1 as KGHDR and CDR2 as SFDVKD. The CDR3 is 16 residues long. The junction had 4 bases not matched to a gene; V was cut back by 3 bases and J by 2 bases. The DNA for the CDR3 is TGTGCCACCAGTGATCCGGGACTAGCGGATCAAGAGACCCAGTACTTC. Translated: CATSDPGLADQETQYF.